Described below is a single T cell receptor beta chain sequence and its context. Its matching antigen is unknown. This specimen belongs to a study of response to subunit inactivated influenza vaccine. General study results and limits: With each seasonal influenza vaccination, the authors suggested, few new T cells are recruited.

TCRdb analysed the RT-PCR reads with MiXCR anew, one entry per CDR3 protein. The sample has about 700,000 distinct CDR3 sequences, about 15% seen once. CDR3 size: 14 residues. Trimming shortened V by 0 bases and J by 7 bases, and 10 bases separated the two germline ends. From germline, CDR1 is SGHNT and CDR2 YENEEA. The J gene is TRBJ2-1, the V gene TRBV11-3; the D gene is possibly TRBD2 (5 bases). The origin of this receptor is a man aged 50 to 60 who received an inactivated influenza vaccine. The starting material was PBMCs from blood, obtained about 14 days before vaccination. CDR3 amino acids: CASSLEPRGNEQFF. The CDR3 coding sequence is TGTGCCAGCAGCTTAGAACCTCGAGGGAATGAGCAGTTCTTC.